This T cell receptor beta chain is drawn from a study of cytomegalovirus exposure and HLA in healthy donors. Findings and caveats of the study: Rarity marked most TCR sequences, yet some public TCRs occurred in many donors. Likely technical artifact: a cluster of highly shared sequence variants. Presence/absence results assume similar sequencing depth per donor, which may not hold.

The CDR3 covers 13 residues. Germline CDR1 MNHNS, CDR2 SASEGT. V dropped 7 bases and J dropped 3; count of bases not matched to a gene: 6. With regard to this clone: What it binds is unknown.

Amplification used 60 Vbeta primers and 13 Jbeta primers. TCRdb keeps only in-frame clones here, not all; method: immunoSEQ multiplex PCR. The table shows about 200,000 clones, with 70% to 90% occurring only once. The V call is TRBV6-1, the J call TRBJ2-7; 7 bases are a match to TRBD1. The clonotype was recovered from a woman under 40 in good health and CMV-seronegative. Sequenced input: PBMCs. CDR3 nucleotide sequence: TGTGCCAGCAAAGGGGACAGAGGCTACGAGCAGTACTTC. Residues: CASKGDRGYEQYF.